A single sample is the source of the 23 T cell receptor beta chains below, sequenced in a study of memory CD4+ T cells and cytomegalovirus serostatus. The sort gate was single viable CD3+CD4+CD8-CD45RO+ cells for memory CD4+ T cells. The method was immunoSEQ multiplex PCR; TCRdb's version includes in-frame clones alone and lacks a portion of them. The sample holds 85,000 to 100,000 clones; 80% are singletons and the top ten take approximately 4%. What was sequenced was memory CD4+ T cells from blood. These TCRs come from an adult in good health and CMV-seropositive.

The J gene is TRBJ1-3, the V gene TRBV2; 8 bases map to TRBD1. From germline, CDR1 is SNHLY and CDR2 FYNNEI. Trimming took 4 bases from V and 2 from J; bases not matched to a gene: 4. The CDR3 is made up of 15 amino acids. The CDR3 protein is CASSAQQGAGNTIYF. CDR3 nucleotide sequence: TGTGCCAGCAGTGCACAACAGGGGGCTGGAAACACCATATATTTT.

The chain carries TRBV30 and TRBJ2-3; D is perhaps TRBD2 (6 bases). Germline CDR1 is GTSNPN and CDR2 is SVGIG (reference sequence). CDR3 length equals 16 residues. V was trimmed by 0 bases and J by 6 bases, leaving 19 bases between them. The CDR3 bases are TGTGCCTGGAGTGTACGGGGGAGCTCCGAGGTGGATACGCAGTATTTT. Residues: CAWSVRGSSEVDTQYF.

The chain recombines TRBV6-6 with TRBJ1-5; D gene ambiguous. The CDR3 covers 12 residues. With 6 bases removed from V and 3 bases from J, the gap between germline ends came to 6 bases. Germline assignment: CDR1 MNHNY and CDR2 SVGAGI (reference sequence). CDR3 loop: CASRGSNQPQHF. The CDR3, as DNA: TGTGCCAGCAGAGGTTCCAATCAGCCCCAGCATTTT.

This chain uses TRBV27 with TRBJ2-5, with 7 bases matching TRBD2. This CDR3 has 14 residues. V lost 4 bases and J lost 5; bases outside the gene matches: 7. Germline CDR1 reads MNHEY; CDR2 reads SMNVEV (reference sequence). The CDR3 protein is CASSSPGEGETQYF. CDR3 DNA: TGTGCCAGCAGTTCCCCCGGGGAGGGGGAGACCCAGTACTTC.

This clone was seen more than once but under ten times. The J gene is TRBJ1-2, the V gene TRBV11-1, with a tentative D call TRBD1 (6 bases). The CDR3 consists of 14 residues. Germline CDR1 and CDR2: SGHAT and FQDESV (reference sequence). V was clipped by 6 bases and J by 0 bases, with 11 bases between them. The CDR3 loop is CASSGQRTNYGYTF. The DNA for the CDR3 is TGTGCCAGCAGTGGACAGCGAACTAACTATGGCTACACCTTC.

This sequence joins TRBV4-1 and TRBJ2-7; TRBD2 aligns across 14 bases. CDR3 length: 17 residues. Losses at the gene ends were 0 bases for V and 4 bases for J; bases not matched to a gene: 5. The germline CDR1 and CDR2 sequences are MGHRA and YSYEKL. This CDR3 is CASSQDRGTSGRYEQYF. As DNA, the CDR3 is TGCGCCAGCAGCCAAGATCGGGGGACTAGCGGGAGATACGAGCAGTACTTC.

The V and J genes are TRBV5-6 and TRBJ1-4; a possible D gene is TRBD1 (5 bases). Germline CDR1 and CDR2: SGHDT and YYEEEE. This CDR3 region has 14 residues. Trimming took off 4 bases at V and 7 bases at J, with 14 bases between the two ends. This chain's CDR3 is CASSQGPLGEKLFF. In nucleotides, the CDR3 is TGTGCCAGCAGCCAGGGCCCCCTGGGTGAAAAACTGTTTTTT.

Points on this clone: The limits of the CDR3 on the DNA are not certain, so only TCRdb's listed CDR3 is given. The chain is built from TRBV7-7 and TRBJ2-3; the table assigns TRBD2, which was not confirmed against the DNA. The CDR3 spans 15 residues, counting both ends. Germline V gene sequence: CDR1 SSHAT, CDR2 FNYEAQ (reference sequence). The CDR3 reads CASSFGPGRGDTQYF.

CDR3 region: CAWNRDRPRGYTF. DNA of the CDR3: TGTGCCTGGAACCGGGACAGGCCTCGGGGCTACACCTTC. The chain combines TRBV30 with TRBJ1-2; 8 bases map to TRBD1. Germline-derived CDR1 and CDR2 are GTSNPN and SVGIG (reference sequence). Losses at the gene ends were 4 bases for V and 8 bases for J; bases not matched to a gene: 9. This CDR3 has 13 residues.

V and J are TRBV10-1 and TRBJ2-2; no clear D gene. CDR1 is WNHNN, CDR2 SYGVQD, per germline (reference sequence). Trimming took 4 bases from V and 1 from J, leaving 4 bases between them. The CDR3 consists of 13 residues. CDR3 region: CASSVQNTGELFF. In DNA form, the CDR3 reads TGCGCCAGCAGTGTTCAGAACACCGGGGAGCTGTTTTTT.

This clone was picked up a small number of times. The genes are TRBV5-1 and TRBJ2-7, with D possibly being TRBD1 or TRBD2 (5 bases each). This CDR3 comprises 16 residues. V lost 0 bases to trimming and J lost 5 bases, with 18 bases between them. Germline lookup yields CDR1 SGHRS and CDR2 YFSETQ. DNA of the CDR3: TGCGCCAGCAGCTTGGCGTCGGGGCAGGGTGGCAACGAGCAGTACTTC. Residues: CASSLASGQGGNEQYF. Looking up the rest from reference TRBV5-1 and TRBJ2-7 gives the full variable domain: KAGVTQTPRYLIKTRGQQVTLSCSPISGHRSVSWYQQTPGQGLQFLFEYFSETQRNKGNFPGRFSGRQFSNSRSEMNVSTLELGDSALYLCASSLASGQGGNEQYFGPGTRLTVT.

The J gene is TRBJ1-4, the V gene TRBV28; D may be TRBD1 (6 bases). Trimming cost V 5 bases and J 8 bases, with 18 bases left between them. Germline V gene lookup returns CDR1 MDHEN and CDR2 SYDVKM. The CDR3 has 15 amino acids. The chain's CDR3 is CASSPGGAGREKLFF. The CDR3, as DNA: TGTGCCAGCAGTCCTGGGGGGGCGGGACGGGAAAAACTGTTTTTT.

This chain links TRBV7-9 with TRBJ1-1; 8 positions agree with TRBD1. CDR3 length equals 13 residues. The junction had 7 bases not matched to a gene; V was cut back by 4 bases and J by 9 bases. Germline V lookup: CDR1 SEHNR, CDR2 FQNEAQ (reference sequence). The CDR3 loop is CASSSTGAFKAFF. CDR3 in DNA: TGTGCCAGCAGCTCGACAGGGGCTTTTAAAGCTTTCTTT.

The rearrangement uses TRBV28 and TRBJ2-1; perhaps TRBD2 as D (5 bases). The CDR3 loop spans 16 amino acids. Trimming took 5 bases from V and 0 from J, leaving 14 bases between them. Germline V gives CDR1 MDHEN, CDR2 SYDVKM. In DNA, the CDR3 is TGTGCCAGCAGTGTAAAGCGGAAGGGCTCCTACAATGAGCAGTTCTTC. This sequence encodes CASSVKRKGSYNEQFF. Together with reference TRBV28 and TRBJ2-1, the CDR3 gives the full variable domain: DVKVTQSSRYLVKRTGEKVFLECVQDMDHENMFWYRQDPGLGLRLIYFSYDVKMKEKGDIPEGYSVSREKKERFSLILESASTNQTSMYLCASSVKRKGSYNEQFFGPGTRLTVL.

This rearrangement joins TRBV6-1 to TRBJ2-5; 10 bases are shared with TRBD2. The J call is in doubt because the DNA end fits TRBJ2-7 better. This CDR3 is 16 amino acids long. Germline values: CDR1 MNHNS, CDR2 SASEGT. CDR3 bases: TGTGCCAGCAGTGAAGGGCTAGCGGGAGCTTTCCACGAGCAGTACTTC. It encodes CASSEGLAGAFHEQYF.

V and J are TRBV19 and TRBJ2-5; tentative D call: TRBD1 (7 bases). CDR3 length: 14 residues. Trimming took 5 bases from V and 5 from J, leaving 15 bases between them. CDR1 and CDR2 (germline): LNHDA, SQIVND (reference sequence). CDR3 DNA sequence: TGTGCCAGTAGTCCGAGACAGGGAGGCGAGACCCAGTACTTC. Protein: CASSPRQGGETQYF.

V and J are TRBV5-1 and TRBJ2-1; 9 bases agree with TRBD2. J lost 9 bases, V lost 1 base, and 8 bases had no gene match. Germline V gives CDR1 SGHRS, CDR2 YFSETQ. The CDR3 is 15 amino acids. This chain's CDR3 is CASSLSLAGGAEQFF. In nucleotides, the CDR3 is TGCGCCAGCAGCTTGAGTCTGGCGGGGGGGGCTGAGCAGTTCTTC.

This clone was observed a handful of times. The chain combines TRBV5-1 with TRBJ1-1; D is possibly TRBD1 (5 bases). The V gene lost 3 bases and the J gene lost 2 bases, with 8 bases spanning the gap. The length of the CDR3 is 13 residues. Per germline, CDR1 SGHRS and CDR2 YFSETQ. For the CDR3, the DNA is TGCGCCAGCAGCTCCACAGGAAACACTGAAGCTTTCTTT. It specifies CASSSTGNTEAFF.

V is TRBV5-1 and J is TRBJ2-1, with TRBD2 as a possible D gene (6 bases). V was pared by 4 bases and J by 7 bases, with 15 bases between. Germline CDR1 is SGHRS and CDR2 is YFSETQ. This CDR3 has 14 residues. CDR3 amino acids: CASSVAGTQNEQFF. The CDR3, as DNA: TGCGCCAGCAGCGTCGCCGGGACTCAGAATGAGCAGTTCTTC. Supplemented by reference TRBV5-1 and TRBJ2-1, the full variable domain reads KAGVTQTPRYLIKTRGQQVTLSCSPISGHRSVSWYQQTPGQGLQFLFEYFSETQRNKGNFPGRFSGRQFSNSRSEMNVSTLELGDSALYLCASSVAGTQNEQFFGPGTRLTVL.

CDR3 amino acids: CASSSPFHGRGDEQYF. CDR3 nucleotide sequence: TGTGCCAGCAGTTCCCCCTTTCACGGGAGGGGGGACGAGCAGTACTTC. This chain links TRBV28 with TRBJ2-7, with TRBD2 matching 8 bases. In germline, CDR1 is MDHEN, CDR2 SYDVKM. The CDR3 loop spans 16 amino acids. Germline trimming cut 4 bases from V and 5 bases from J; bases unmatched to any gene: 13.

In DNA, the CDR3 is TGTGCCAGCAGGACCGGGACAGAAGCCTATGGCTACACCTTC. Protein product: CASRTGTEAYGYTF. V usage is TRBV28 and J usage is TRBJ1-2; 7 bases are shared with TRBD1. Per germline, CDR1 MDHEN and CDR2 SYDVKM. Trimming cost V 6 bases and J 4 bases; bases outside gene matches: 8. This CDR3 has 14 residues.

The J gene is TRBJ2-5, the V gene TRBV28, with a tentative D call TRBD2 (5 bases). The CDR3 is made up of 13 amino acids. CDR1 is MDHEN, CDR2 SYDVKM, per germline. V lost 5 bases and J 4 bases, leaving 11 bases between the germline ends. Here the CDR3 DNA reads TGTGCCAGCAGTCTGAGGGTGAGAGAGACCCAGTACTTC. Translating it yields CASSLRVRETQYF.

The chain carries TRBV19 and TRBJ2-7, with 9 bases matching TRBD2. Germline CDR1 LNHDA, CDR2 SQIVND (reference sequence). The V gene end was trimmed by 2 bases and the J gene end by 0 bases; junction bases not matched to a gene: 11. The CDR3 extends over 18 amino acids. CDR3 sequence (DNA): TGTGCCAGTAGTATAAATGGAAAAGCGGGAGGATTCTCCTACGAGCAGTACTTC. It specifies CASSINGKAGGFSYEQYF. The full variable domain, in which reference TRBV19 and TRBJ2-7 provide the parts outside the CDR3, is DGGITQSPKYLFRKEGQNVTLSCEQNLNHDAMYWYRQDPGQGLRLIYYSQIVNDFQKGDIAEGYSVSREKKESFPLTVTSAQKNPTAFYLCASSINGKAGGFSYEQYFGPGTRLTVT.